These 8 T cell receptor beta chains were all obtained from the same sample, sequenced in a study of cytomegalovirus exposure and HLA in healthy donors. The PCR employed 60 Vbeta primers together with 13 Jbeta primers. Assay: immunoSEQ multiplex PCR; the TCRdb copy retains only in-frame clones and omits some. Counted here are about 160,000 clones, roughly 80% occurring once; the ten biggest clones make up approximately 2%. The sample consisted of PBMCs. All receptors derive from a female donor in good health and CMV-seronegative.

This clone came up a few times. The chain is built from TRBV30 and TRBJ1-1, with TRBD1 matching 8 bases. Per germline, CDR1 GTSNPN and CDR2 SVGIG (reference sequence). CDR3 length: 14 amino acids. V was pared by 2 bases and J by 5 bases, with 7 bases of the junction left unmatched. CDR3 coding DNA: TGTGCCTGGAGTTACGGACAGGGAGGGACTGAAGCTTTCTTT. Its protein is CAWSYGQGGTEAFF.

This clone was recorded a few times. The chain joins TRBV7-3 to TRBJ2-3; the D gene is possibly TRBD2 (7 bases). Germline CDR1 SGHTA, CDR2 FQGTGA. V was cut by 2 bases and J by 4 bases, with 19 bases left in between. The CDR3 runs 17 residues. The CDR3 nucleotides are TGTGCCAGCAGCTTAGCGGGGGCGGGCCAAGGGGCAGATACGCAGTATTTT. It codes for CASSLAGAGQGADTQYF.

This chain uses TRBV29-1 with TRBJ2-7; D may be TRBD1 (5 bases). The germline V gene encodes CDR1 SQVTM and CDR2 ANQGSEA. Trimming removed 7 bases from V and 5 bases from J, with 12 bases in between. The CDR3 covers 11 residues. CDR3 bases: TGCAGCGCAGGGTTCCGGGACGAGCAGTACTTC. Translating it yields CSAGFRDEQYF.

The chain joins TRBV7-8 to TRBJ2-5, with unresolved D. This CDR3 has 17 residues. CDR1 SGHVS and CDR2 FQNEAQ come from the germline V gene. Between the trimmed V and J ends, which lost 3 bases and 2 bases, there was a span of 19 bases. CDR3 coding DNA: TGTGCCAGCAGCTTCGCCATGGATCGGGTTAATCAAGAGACCCAGTACTTC. This encodes CASSFAMDRVNQETQYF. Drawing the rest from reference TRBV7-8 and TRBJ2-5, the complete variable domain is GAGVSQSPRYKVAKRGQDVALRCDPISGHVSLFWYQQALGQGPEFLTYFQNEAQLDKSGLPSDRFFAERPEGSVSTLKIQRTQQEDSAVYLCASSFAMDRVNQETQYFGPGTRLLVL.

This sequence joins TRBV11-2 and TRBJ1-4; D is perhaps TRBD1 (5 bases). The CDR3 extends over 18 amino acids. V lost 11 bases and J 0 bases, leaving 25 bases between the germline ends. Germline CDR1 SGHAT, CDR2 FQNNGV. CDR3 amino acids: CAGGNWLGDGATNEKLFF. The CDR3 DNA is TGTGCCGGGGGGAACTGGTTAGGGGACGGAGCAACTAATGAAAAACTGTTTTTT.

V and J are TRBV2 and TRBJ2-4, with D uncertain. Germline V gene sequence: CDR1 SNHLY, CDR2 FYNNEI. Trimming removed 4 bases at V and 6 bases at J, with 10 bases between. This CDR3 has 13 residues. This CDR3 is CASSGRQRNIQYF. The DNA of the CDR3 is TGTGCCAGCAGTGGTCGCCAGCGAAACATTCAGTACTTC.

J is TRBJ2-2 and V is TRBV10-1; perhaps TRBD1 as D (6 bases). V was cut by 3 bases and J by 5 bases, with 16 bases left in between. This CDR3 has 16 residues. Germline-derived CDR1 and CDR2 are WNHNN and SYGVQD (reference sequence). The CDR3 DNA reads TGCGCCAGCAGTGACAACGTGGCAGGGGTAACCGGGGAGCTGTTTTTT. Its translation: CASSDNVAGVTGELFF.

The chain links TRBV7-2 to TRBJ1-6; a weak D match, TRBD1 (6 bases). Per germline, CDR1 SGHTA and CDR2 FQGNSA. The CDR3 covers 16 residues. V lost 4 bases, J lost 12 bases, and 22 bases lay in between. For the CDR3, the DNA is TGTGCCAGCAGCTCTCAGACCCGAGGAGGGGGGGGACCCCTCCACTTT. It encodes CASSSQTRGGGGPLHF.